A single sample gave rise to the 8 T cell receptor beta chains below, sequenced in a study of blood T cell repertoires in COVID-19. The protocol was immunoSEQ multiplex PCR, while the TCRdb copy is restricted to in-frame clones and leaves out a portion. The sample gives some 200,000 clones, 90% to 95% of which show up once; more than 0.95% is in the top ten. The sample taken for sequencing was peripheral blood. The receptor source for this set is a man aged 30 to 39 with acute or convalescent COVID-19.

This clone occurred once. The J gene is TRBJ1-6, the V gene TRBV19, with D unresolved. This CDR3 region has 16 residues. Germline V gene lookup returns CDR1 LNHDA and CDR2 SQIVND (reference sequence). Trimming shortened V by 5 bases and J by 4 bases, and 15 bases separated the two germline ends. This CDR3 reads CASSSEAGIYNSPLHF. The CDR3 nucleotides are TGTGCCAGTAGTTCAGAAGCCGGGATTTATAATTCACCCCTCCACTTT.

The rearrangement uses TRBV25-1 and TRBJ1-6; maybe TRBD1 (5 bases). This CDR3 has 13 residues. The germline V and J ends were trimmed by 6 bases and 4 bases, with 7 bases remaining between them. The germline gives CDR1 MGHDK, CDR2 SYGVNS. CDR3 in DNA: TGTGCCAGCAGACAGGATTATAATTCACCCCTCCACTTT. This gives the protein CASRQDYNSPLHF.

The chain employs TRBV5-1 and TRBJ1-3; 7 nucleotides align to TRBD1. The CDR3 is 14 amino acids. V lost 3 bases, J lost 2 bases, and 2 bases stayed unmatched. Germline CDR1 reads SGHRS; CDR2 reads YFSETQ. CDR3 region: CASSSGTAGNTIYF. CDR3 bases: TGCGCCAGCAGCTCCGGGACAGCTGGAAACACCATATATTTT. Full variable domain (rest looked up from reference TRBV5-1 and TRBJ1-3): KAGVTQTPRYLIKTRGQQVTLSCSPISGHRSVSWYQQTPGQGLQFLFEYFSETQRNKGNFPGRFSGRQFSNSRSEMNVSTLELGDSALYLCASSSGTAGNTIYFGEGSWLTVV.

This chain uses TRBV5-1 with TRBJ1-2, with 7 nucleotides matching TRBD1. Germline V lookup: CDR1 SGHRS, CDR2 YFSETQ. V lost 6 bases and J lost 6; bases outside the gene matches: 5. The CDR3 is 12 residues long. CDR3 DNA: TGCGCCAGCACCGCAGACAGGGATGGCTACACCTTC. Its translation is CASTADRDGYTF.

CDR3 residues: CASSRGSQGGGETQYF. The CDR3 nucleotides read TGCGCCAGCAGCCGGGGTAGCCAGGGGGGCGGGGAGACCCAGTACTTC. The genes are TRBV4-1 and TRBJ2-5, with TRBD1 as a possible D gene (7 bases). Germline CDR1 is MGHRA and CDR2 is YSYEKL. The CDR3 extends over 16 amino acids. Trimming stripped 4 bases from V and 5 bases from J, with 20 bases between.

The V call is TRBV5-1, the J call TRBJ2-1; 9 bases are shared with TRBD2. The germline CDR1 and CDR2 sequences are SGHRS and YFSETQ. The CDR3 sequence is 15 residues long. V dropped 4 bases and J dropped 10; count of bases not matched to a gene: 12. The CDR3 DNA is TGCGCCAGCAGCCTTTTCGCGGGGGGGTCAAGGGAGCAGTTCTTC. Its protein is CASSLFAGGSREQFF.

The CDR3 spells CASTFGLNTEAFF. As DNA, the CDR3 is TGTGCCAGCACCTTCGGTTTGAACACTGAAGCTTTCTTT. V is TRBV28 and J is TRBJ1-1, with D uncertain. The CDR3 has 13 amino acids. V was cut by 7 bases and J by 0 bases, with 9 bases left in between. Germline V CDR1 and CDR2: MDHEN, SYDVKM. Complete variable domain (other parts from reference TRBV28 and TRBJ1-1): DVKVTQSSRYLVKRTGEKVFLECVQDMDHENMFWYRQDPGLGLRLIYFSYDVKMKEKGDIPEGYSVSREKKERFSLILESASTNQTSMYLCASTFGLNTEAFFGQGTRLTVV.

This chain connects TRBV7-9 to TRBJ2-3; TRBD2 agrees at 10 bases. Germline V gene lookup returns CDR1 SEHNR and CDR2 FQNEAQ (reference sequence). V dropped 5 bases and J dropped 2; count of bases not matched to a gene: 7. CDR3 length: 16 amino acids. Written as DNA, the CDR3 is TGTGCCAGCAGCCCAGGACTAGCGGACCCCACAGATACGCAGTATTTT. It encodes CASSPGLADPTDTQYF.